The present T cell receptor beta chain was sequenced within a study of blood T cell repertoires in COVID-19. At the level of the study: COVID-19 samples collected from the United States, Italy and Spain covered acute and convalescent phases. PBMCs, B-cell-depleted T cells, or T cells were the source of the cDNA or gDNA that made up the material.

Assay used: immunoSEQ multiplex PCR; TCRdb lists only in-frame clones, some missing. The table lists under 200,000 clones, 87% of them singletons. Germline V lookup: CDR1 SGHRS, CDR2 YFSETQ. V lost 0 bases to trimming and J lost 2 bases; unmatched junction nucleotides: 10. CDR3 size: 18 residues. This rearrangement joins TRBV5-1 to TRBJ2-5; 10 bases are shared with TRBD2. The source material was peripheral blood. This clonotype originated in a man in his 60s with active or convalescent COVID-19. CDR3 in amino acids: CASSLVGLAGGLQETQYF. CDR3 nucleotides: TGCGCCAGCAGCTTGGTTGGTTTAGCGGGGGGCCTACAAGAGACCCAGTACTTC.